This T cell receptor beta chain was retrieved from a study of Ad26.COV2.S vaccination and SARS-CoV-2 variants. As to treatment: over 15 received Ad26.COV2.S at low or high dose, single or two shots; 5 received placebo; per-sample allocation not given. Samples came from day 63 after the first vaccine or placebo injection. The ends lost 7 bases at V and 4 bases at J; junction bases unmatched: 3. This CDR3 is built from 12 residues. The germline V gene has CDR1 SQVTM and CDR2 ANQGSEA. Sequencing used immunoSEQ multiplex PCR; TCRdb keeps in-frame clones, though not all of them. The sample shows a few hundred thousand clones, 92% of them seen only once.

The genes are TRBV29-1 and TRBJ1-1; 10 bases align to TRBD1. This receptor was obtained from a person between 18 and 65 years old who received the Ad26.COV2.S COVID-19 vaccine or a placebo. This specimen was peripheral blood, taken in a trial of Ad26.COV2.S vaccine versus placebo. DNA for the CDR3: TGCAGCGCCTGGACAGGGGGCACTGAAGCTTTCTTT. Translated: CSAWTGGTEAFF.